These 21 T cell receptor beta chains came from one sample sequenced in a study of blood T cells in healthy people across ages. A second PCR of 7 to 11 cycles used a sample-barcoded 5' primer and a J-beta primer mix. TCRdb reanalysed the 5' RACE reads using MiXCR and keeps one entry per CDR3 protein. The sample contains approximately 400,000 distinct CDR3 sequences, roughly half of which appear only once. Sample: blood. The source is a man between 60 and 70 years old in good health.

The chain combines TRBV5-1 with TRBJ2-5, with D maybe TRBD1 (6 bases). TRBJ2-7 explains the end of the DNA better; the J call may be wrong. Germline V gives CDR1 SGHRS, CDR2 YFSETQ. The CDR3 has 12 amino acids. CDR3 DNA sequence: TGCGCCAGCAGAAGGGACACGTACGAGCAGTACTTC. Residues: CASRRDTYEQYF.

The J gene is TRBJ1-1, the V gene TRBV5-1, with a weak D call TRBD1 (6 bases). The V end lost 3 bases, the J end lost 8 bases, and 8 bases lay between the germline ends. Germline V gene sequence: CDR1 SGHRS, CDR2 YFSETQ. This CDR3 is 11 amino acids long. The CDR3 protein is CASSYGQEAFF. The CDR3, as DNA: TGCGCCAGCAGCTACGGACAGGAAGCTTTCTTT.

The rearrangement links TRBV5-6 to TRBJ1-2; the D is unclear. Trimming took off 1 base at V and 11 bases at J, with 9 bases between the two ends. The V gene's germline CDR1 is SGHDT and CDR2 YYEEEE. The CDR3 sequence is 11 residues long. CDR3 coding DNA: TGTGCCAGCAGCTTGAGGGAAGTGTACACCTTC. Protein sequence: CASSLREVYTF.

This clonotype was counted ten times or more. This sequence joins TRBV7-2 and TRBJ2-6; 7 nucleotides agree with TRBD1. CDR3 length: 16 amino acids. Germline V gene sequence: CDR1 SGHTA, CDR2 FQGNSA. The V segment lost 4 bases and the J segment 3 bases; nucleotides outside the gene matches: 6. The CDR3 nucleotides are TGTGCCAGCAGCTCGACAGGGATTCGTGGGGCCAACGTCCTGACTTTC. Translating gives CASSSTGIRGANVLTF.

This clonotype came up a few times. The chain has TRBV5-1 and TRBJ2-3; TRBD1 or TRBD2 may be the D gene (6 bases each). Germline V lookup: CDR1 SGHRS, CDR2 YFSETQ. V was cut by 4 bases and J by 5 bases, with 11 bases left in between. The CDR3 loop spans 13 amino acids. The CDR3: CASSLQGGDTQYF. Here the CDR3 DNA reads TGCGCCAGCAGCCTACAGGGAGGAGATACGCAGTATTTT.

This clonotype was observed a handful of times. The rearrangement uses TRBV6-6 and TRBJ2-7; TRBD1 agrees at 7 bases. V dropped 6 bases and J dropped 3; count of bases not matched to a gene: 8. The CDR3 extends over 14 amino acids. Germline loops: CDR1 MNHNY, CDR2 SVGAGI (reference sequence). CDR3 DNA sequence: TGTGCCAGCAGCCTACCAGGGGGTAACTACGAGCAGTACTTC. Amino acid sequence: CASSLPGGNYEQYF.

The chain combines TRBV6-6 with TRBJ2-5, with 9 bases fitting TRBD2. The J segment lost 2 bases and the V segment lost 0 bases, leaving 1 base of the junction unmatched. Germline assignment: CDR1 MNHNY and CDR2 SVGAGI (reference sequence). The CDR3 loop spans 15 amino acids. CDR3: CASSYSAGGQETQYF. DNA of the CDR3: TGTGCCAGCAGTTACTCAGCGGGAGGTCAAGAGACCCAGTACTTC.

V is TRBV6-5 and J is TRBJ2-7, with 7 nucleotides matching TRBD1. V shed 3 bases, J shed 4 bases, and the junction held 6 bases outside the gene matches. The length of the CDR3 is 14 residues. Germline V gene data show CDR1 as MNHEY and CDR2 as SVGAGI. The CDR3 sequence: CASSYRGGGYEQYF. CDR3 DNA sequence: TGTGCCAGCAGTTATAGAGGGGGCGGGTACGAGCAGTACTTC.

J is TRBJ2-3 and V is TRBV9, with 8 bases lining up with TRBD2. The J segment lost 4 bases and the V segment lost 4 bases, leaving 8 bases of the junction unmatched. The CDR3 spans 15 residues. CDR1 SGDLS and CDR2 YYNGEE come from the germline V gene. The CDR3 here is CASSTRTSLADTQYF. CDR3 coding DNA: TGTGCCAGCAGCACCCGGACTAGCTTGGCAGATACGCAGTATTTT.

The chain couples TRBV9 to TRBJ2-1; 13 nucleotides align to TRBD2. V shed 0 bases and J 0 bases; nucleotides not matched to a gene: 6. The V gene's germline CDR1 is SGDLS and CDR2 YYNGEE. The CDR3 runs to 19 residues. The CDR3 DNA is TGTGCCAGCAGCGTAGGTGTCTGGACTAGCGGGAGCTCCTACAATGAGCAGTTCTTC. Translated, it gives CASSVGVWTSGSSYNEQFF.

Remarks on this clonotype: At one boundary the junction diverges from the germline segment, which might be a read error. The chain carries TRBV3-1 and TRBJ2-5; D call uncertain. Germline values: CDR1 LGHDT, CDR2 YNNKEL (reference sequence). This CDR3 spans 10 amino acids. The CDR3 spells CASSQGTQYF. The CDR3 region has the DNA TGTGCCAGCAGCCAAGGGACCCAGTACTTC.

This clonotype was seen once. A much larger clone is a single base away; this may be a read error. This chain links TRBV7-8 with TRBJ1-2; unclear D gene. The CDR3 is made up of 13 amino acids. The germline gives CDR1 SGHVS, CDR2 FQNEAQ. CDR3 nucleotides: TGTGCCAGCAGCTTACGCCTGGCCTATGGCTACATCTTC. It yields the protein CASSLRLAYGYIF.

The V call is TRBV7-6, the J call TRBJ2-2, with 7 nucleotides matching TRBD1. Germline CDR1 SGHVS, CDR2 FNYEAQ. The CDR3 is made up of 16 amino acids. The trim removed 6 bases at V and 4 bases at J, leaving 11 bases unmatched. The CDR3 DNA reads as TGTGCCAGCAGGAATTCCCACAGGGGTACCACCGGGGAGCTGTTTTTT. Encoded protein: CASRNSHRGTTGELFF.

V is TRBV27 and J is TRBJ2-7; D possibly matches TRBD1 or TRBD2 (5 bases each). V lost 2 bases and J 4 bases, leaving 15 bases between the germline ends. Germline V lookup: CDR1 MNHEY, CDR2 SMNVEV (reference sequence). CDR3 length equals 15 residues. In nucleotides, the CDR3 is TGTGCCAGCAGTTTAGCGAGGGGTAGCCAGTACGAGCAGTACTTC. Its translation: CASSLARGSQYEQYF.

The rearrangement links TRBV7-2 to TRBJ1-2; D is possibly TRBD1 (6 bases). CDR3 length: 15 amino acids. Germline loops: CDR1 SGHTA, CDR2 FQGNSA. V lost 4 bases, J lost 0 bases, and 12 bases lay in between. The CDR3 protein is CASSYGGQSNYGYTF. Written as DNA, the CDR3 is TGTGCCAGCAGCTACGGGGGGCAGTCTAACTATGGCTACACCTTC.

The V and J genes are TRBV30 and TRBJ2-1, with 10 bases that match TRBD1. V gave up 0 bases and J gave up 4 bases; unmatched junction bases: 9. Germline V gene lookup returns CDR1 GTSNPN and CDR2 SVGIG (reference sequence). This CDR3 has 17 residues. The chain's CDR3 is CAWSVYGTGVLYNEQFF. The CDR3 DNA reads as TGTGCCTGGAGTGTATATGGGACAGGGGTCTTGTACAATGAGCAGTTCTTC.

The rearrangement links TRBV6-5 to TRBJ1-2; a possible D gene is TRBD1 (5 bases). The CDR3 contains 14 residues. V was clipped by 8 bases and J by 1 base, with 14 bases between them. CDR1 and CDR2 (germline): MNHEY, SVGAGI. The DNA of the CDR3 is TGTGCCAGCGGGGCCGGGGCCGTTAACTATGGCTACACCTTC. Protein: CASGAGAVNYGYTF.

A few counts support this clonotype. The chain employs TRBV20-1 and TRBJ2-4; D is possibly TRBD2 (7 bases). In germline, CDR1 is DFQATT, CDR2 SNEGSKA (reference sequence). Trimming removed 5 bases at V and 6 bases at J, with 23 bases between. There are 16 residues in the CDR3. The CDR3 DNA reads as TGCAGTGCTCCGATCCTAGGGGGGGGGACTCCAAACATTCAGTACTTC. This translates into CSAPILGGGTPNIQYF.

The V and J genes are TRBV2 and TRBJ1-2; no clear D gene. The CDR3 is 12 residues long. Germline CDR1 is SNHLY and CDR2 is FYNNEI. Trimming pared 11 bases from V and 4 bases from J, leaving 14 bases between. The CDR3 nucleotides are TGTGCCGCCCTGGCACGGCCCTATGGCTACACCTTC. Residues: CAALARPYGYTF.

Remarks on this clonotype: Possible read error: a much larger clone is one base away. The CDR3, as DNA: TGCAGCGTGGGACAGGGGAGCGACGAGCAGTTCTTC. It encodes CSVGQGSDEQFF. This chain uses TRBV29-1 with TRBJ2-1, with 10 bases lining up with TRBD1. CDR3 size: 12 residues. V shed 6 bases, J shed 10 bases, and the junction held 6 bases outside the gene matches. Looked up from germline, CDR1 is SQVTM and CDR2 is ANQGSEA.

This clonotype occurred many times. V is TRBV28 and J is TRBJ1-2; D is unresolved. Germline V CDR1 and CDR2: MDHEN, SYDVKM. The CDR3 has 13 residues. V lost 5 bases and J lost 0, with 7 bases in between. DNA of the CDR3: TGTGCCAGCAGTGCGGGATCTAACTATGGCTACACCTTC. This codes for CASSAGSNYGYTF.